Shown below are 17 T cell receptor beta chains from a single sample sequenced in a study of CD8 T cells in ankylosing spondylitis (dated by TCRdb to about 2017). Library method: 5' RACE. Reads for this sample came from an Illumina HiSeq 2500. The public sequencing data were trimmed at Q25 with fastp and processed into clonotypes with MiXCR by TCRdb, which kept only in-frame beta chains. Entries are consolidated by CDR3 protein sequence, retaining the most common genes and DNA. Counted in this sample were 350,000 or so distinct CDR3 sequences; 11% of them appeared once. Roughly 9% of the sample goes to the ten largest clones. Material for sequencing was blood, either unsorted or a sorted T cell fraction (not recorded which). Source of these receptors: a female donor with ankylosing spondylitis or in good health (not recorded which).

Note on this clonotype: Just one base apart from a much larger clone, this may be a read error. The CDR3 region is CATSQDFAGFEGGELFF. In DNA, the CDR3 is TGTGCCACCAGCCAAGATTTCGCAGGCTTCGAGGGCGGGGAGCTGTTTTTT. The chain is built from TRBV3-1 and TRBJ2-2; D is possibly TRBD2 (5 bases). Germline CDR1 is LGHDT and CDR2 is YNNKEL (reference sequence). The CDR3 has 17 amino acids.

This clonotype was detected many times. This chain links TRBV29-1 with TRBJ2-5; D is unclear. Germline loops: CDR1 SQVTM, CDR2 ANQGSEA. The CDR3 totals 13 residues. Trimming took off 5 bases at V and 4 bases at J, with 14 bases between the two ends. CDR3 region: CSVLDGERETQYF. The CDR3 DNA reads TGCAGCGTTTTAGACGGAGAACGAGAGACCCAGTACTTC.

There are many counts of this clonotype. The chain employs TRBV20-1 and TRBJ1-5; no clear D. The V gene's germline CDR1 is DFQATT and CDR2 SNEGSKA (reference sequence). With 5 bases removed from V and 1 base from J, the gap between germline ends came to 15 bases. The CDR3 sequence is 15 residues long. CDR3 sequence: CSAAILVGSNQPQHF. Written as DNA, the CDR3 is TGCAGTGCTGCCATCCTCGTGGGAAGCAATCAGCCCCAGCATTTT.

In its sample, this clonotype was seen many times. CDR3 sequence: CASSLALASTGGTQYF. DNA of the CDR3: TGCGCCAGCAGCTTGGCCTTAGCATCGACCGGAGGGACCCAGTACTTC. The chain employs TRBV5-1 and TRBJ2-5; D might be TRBD2 (5 bases). Trimming shortened V by 0 bases and J by 7 bases, and 19 bases separated the two germline ends. The CDR3 totals 16 residues. Germline CDR1 reads SGHRS; CDR2 reads YFSETQ.

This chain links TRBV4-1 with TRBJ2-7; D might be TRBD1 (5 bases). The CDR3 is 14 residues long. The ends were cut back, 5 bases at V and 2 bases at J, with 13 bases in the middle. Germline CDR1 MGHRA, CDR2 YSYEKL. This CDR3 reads CASSFGAGTYEQYF. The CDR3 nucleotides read TGCGCCAGCAGCTTTGGGGCAGGGACCTACGAGCAGTACTTC.

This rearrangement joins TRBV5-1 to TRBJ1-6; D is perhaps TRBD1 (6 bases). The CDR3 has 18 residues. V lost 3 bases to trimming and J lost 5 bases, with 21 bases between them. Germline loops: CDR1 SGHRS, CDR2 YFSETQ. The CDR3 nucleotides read TGCGCCAGCAGCTCACAAGCCGGGGGCCATGGAAATAATTCACCCCTCCACTTT. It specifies CASSSQAGGHGNNSPLHF. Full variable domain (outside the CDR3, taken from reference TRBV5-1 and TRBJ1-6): KAGVTQTPRYLIKTRGQQVTLSCSPISGHRSVSWYQQTPGQGLQFLFEYFSETQRNKGNFPGRFSGRQFSNSRSEMNVSTLELGDSALYLCASSSQAGGHGNNSPLHFGNGTRLTVT.

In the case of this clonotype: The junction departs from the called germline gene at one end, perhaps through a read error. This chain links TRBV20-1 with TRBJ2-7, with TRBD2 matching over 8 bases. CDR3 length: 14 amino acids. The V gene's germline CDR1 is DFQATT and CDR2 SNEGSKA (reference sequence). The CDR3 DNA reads TGCAGTGCTACCCATAGCGGGGACTCCTTCGAGCAGTACTTC. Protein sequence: CSATHSGDSFEQYF.

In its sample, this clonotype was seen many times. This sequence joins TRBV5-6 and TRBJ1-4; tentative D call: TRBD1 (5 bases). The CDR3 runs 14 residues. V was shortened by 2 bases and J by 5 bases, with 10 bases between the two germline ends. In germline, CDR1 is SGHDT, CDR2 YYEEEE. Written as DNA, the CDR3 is TGTGCCAGCAGCTTTGGGGCTACGAATGAAAAACTGTTTTTT. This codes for CASSFGATNEKLFF. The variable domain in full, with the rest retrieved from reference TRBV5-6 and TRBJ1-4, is DAGVTQSPTHLIKTRGQQVTLRCSPKSGHDTVSWYQQALGQGPQFIFQYYEEEERQRGNFPDRFSGHQFPNYSSELNVNALLLGDSALYLCASSFGATNEKLFFGSGTQLSVL.

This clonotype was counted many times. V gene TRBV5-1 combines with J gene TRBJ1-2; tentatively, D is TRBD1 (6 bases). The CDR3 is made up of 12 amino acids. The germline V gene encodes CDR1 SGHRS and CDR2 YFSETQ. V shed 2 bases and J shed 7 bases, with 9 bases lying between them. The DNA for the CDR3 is TGCGCCAGCAGCTTTTCAGGGGCTGGCTACACCTTC. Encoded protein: CASSFSGAGYTF.

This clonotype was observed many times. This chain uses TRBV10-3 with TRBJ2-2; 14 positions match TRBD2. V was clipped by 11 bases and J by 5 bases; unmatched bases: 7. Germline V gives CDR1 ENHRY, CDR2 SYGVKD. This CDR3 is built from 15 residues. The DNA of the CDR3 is TGTGCCTCCCAAGGGACTAGCGGGAGAACCGGGGAGCTGTTTTTT. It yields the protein CASQGTSGRTGELFF.

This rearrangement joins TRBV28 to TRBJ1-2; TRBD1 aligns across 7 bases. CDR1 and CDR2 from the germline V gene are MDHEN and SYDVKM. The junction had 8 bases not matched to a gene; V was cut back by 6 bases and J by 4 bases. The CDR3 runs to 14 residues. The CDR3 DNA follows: TGTGCCAGCAGAACCTGGGACAGTGGCTATGGCTACACCTTC. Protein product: CASRTWDSGYGYTF.

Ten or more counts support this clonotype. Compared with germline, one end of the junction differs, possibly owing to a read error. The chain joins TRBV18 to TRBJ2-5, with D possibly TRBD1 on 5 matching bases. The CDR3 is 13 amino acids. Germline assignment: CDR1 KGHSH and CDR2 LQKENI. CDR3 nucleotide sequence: TGTGCCAGCTCACCACCTAACGTCGACAGTCCCTTCTTC. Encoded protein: CASSPPNVDSPFF.

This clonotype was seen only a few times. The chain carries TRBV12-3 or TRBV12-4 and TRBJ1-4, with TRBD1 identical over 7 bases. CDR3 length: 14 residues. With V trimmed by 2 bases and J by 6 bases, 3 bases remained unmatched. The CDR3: CASSLWQGDEKLFF. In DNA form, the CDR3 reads TGTGCCAGCAGTTTATGGCAGGGGGATGAAAAACTGTTTTTT.

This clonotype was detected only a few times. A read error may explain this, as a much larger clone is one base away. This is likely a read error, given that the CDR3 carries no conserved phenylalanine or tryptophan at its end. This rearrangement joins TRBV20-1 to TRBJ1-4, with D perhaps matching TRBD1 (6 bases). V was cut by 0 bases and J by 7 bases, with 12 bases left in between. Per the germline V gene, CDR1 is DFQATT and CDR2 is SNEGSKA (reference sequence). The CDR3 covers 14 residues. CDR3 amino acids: CSARDVGGPEKLFS. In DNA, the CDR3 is TGCAGTGCTAGAGATGTCGGGGGGCCTGAAAAACTGTTTTCT.

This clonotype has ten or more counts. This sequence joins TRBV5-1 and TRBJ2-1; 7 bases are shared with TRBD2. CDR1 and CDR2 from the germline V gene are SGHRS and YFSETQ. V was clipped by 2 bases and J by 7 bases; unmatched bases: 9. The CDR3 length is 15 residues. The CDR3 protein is CASSLLATPRNEQFF. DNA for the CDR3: TGCGCCAGCAGCTTACTAGCGACCCCCCGGAATGAGCAGTTCTTC.

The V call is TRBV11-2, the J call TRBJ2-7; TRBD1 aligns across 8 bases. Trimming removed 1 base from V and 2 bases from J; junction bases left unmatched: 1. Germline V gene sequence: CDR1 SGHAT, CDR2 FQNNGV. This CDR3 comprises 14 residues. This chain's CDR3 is CASSLAGQAYEQYF. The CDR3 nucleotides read TGTGCCAGCAGCTTAGCGGGACAGGCCTACGAGCAGTACTTC.

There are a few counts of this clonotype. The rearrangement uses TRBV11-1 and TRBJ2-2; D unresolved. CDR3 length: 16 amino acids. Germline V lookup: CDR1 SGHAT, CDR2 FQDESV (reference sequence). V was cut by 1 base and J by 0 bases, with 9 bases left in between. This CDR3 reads CASSLVVGPNTGELFF. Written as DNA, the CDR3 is TGTGCCAGCAGCTTAGTTGTGGGTCCGAACACCGGGGAGCTGTTTTTT.